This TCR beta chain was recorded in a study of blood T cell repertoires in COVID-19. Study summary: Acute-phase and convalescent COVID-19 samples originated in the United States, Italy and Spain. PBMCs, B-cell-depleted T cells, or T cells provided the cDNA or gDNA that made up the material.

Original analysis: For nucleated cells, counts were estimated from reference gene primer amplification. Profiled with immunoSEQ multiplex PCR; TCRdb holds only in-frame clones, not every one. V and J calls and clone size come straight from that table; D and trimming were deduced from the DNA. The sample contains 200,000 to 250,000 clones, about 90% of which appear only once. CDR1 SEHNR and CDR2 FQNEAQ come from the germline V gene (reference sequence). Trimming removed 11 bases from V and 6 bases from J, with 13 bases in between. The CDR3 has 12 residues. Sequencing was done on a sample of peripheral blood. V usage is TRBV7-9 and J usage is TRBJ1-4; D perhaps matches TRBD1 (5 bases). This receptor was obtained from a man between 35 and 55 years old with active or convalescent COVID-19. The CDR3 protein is CAHDSGDEKLFF. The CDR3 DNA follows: TGTGCCCACGACAGCGGGGATGAAAAACTGTTTTTT.